The next 17 T cell receptor beta chains were all read from a single sample in a study of T cell responses to AZD1222 COVID-19 vaccine. Assay: immunoSEQ multiplex PCR; the TCRdb copy retains only in-frame clones and omits some. The sample shows 200,000 to 300,000 clones, roughly 93% of them seen only once. This material consisted of peripheral blood, taken on day 0 of AZD1222 vaccination. All receptors come from an adult in good health.

This chain uses TRBV29-1 with TRBJ1-2; D may be TRBD1 (5 bases). There are 10 residues in the CDR3. Germline V gene sequence: CDR1 SQVTM, CDR2 ANQGSEA. V shed 4 bases and J shed 7 bases, with 7 bases lying between them. The CDR3 sequence: CSVVGAGYTF. The CDR3 coding sequence is TGCAGCGTTGTAGGGGCTGGCTACACCTTC.

CDR3 residues: CASSPRWDKIYEQYF. Here the CDR3 DNA reads TGTGCCAGCAGTCCCCGCTGGGACAAGATCTACGAGCAGTACTTC. This chain uses TRBV28 with TRBJ2-7, with D possibly being TRBD1 (6 bases). The germline V gene has CDR1 MDHEN and CDR2 SYDVKM. The ends were cut back, 5 bases at V and 3 bases at J, with 17 bases in the middle. CDR3 length: 15 residues.

The chain uses TRBV5-1 and TRBJ2-1; D perhaps matches TRBD2 (6 bases). The CDR3 has 17 amino acids. The V gene's germline CDR1 is SGHRS and CDR2 YFSETQ. V lost 3 bases to trimming and J lost 1 base, with 17 bases between them. CDR3 sequence reads: CASSSWPREHSYNEQFF. CDR3 DNA sequence: TGCGCCAGCAGCTCTTGGCCGCGGGAACATTCCTACAATGAGCAGTTCTTC.

This chain joins TRBV5-1 and TRBJ2-5; D may be TRBD2 (6 bases). From germline, CDR1 is SGHRS and CDR2 YFSETQ. This CDR3 has 16 residues. Trimming took off 2 bases at V and 0 bases at J, with 14 bases between the two ends. CDR3 region: CASSFMGGLYQETQYF. In DNA, the CDR3 is TGCGCCAGCAGCTTCATGGGGGGTTTGTACCAAGAGACCCAGTACTTC.

The V and J genes are TRBV12-5 and TRBJ2-1, with a tentative D call TRBD2 (5 bases). The CDR3 covers 12 residues. Trimming cost V 1 base and J 10 bases, with 8 bases left between them. Germline values: CDR1 LGHNT, CDR2 FRNRAP. CDR3 sequence reads: CASGLGLAEQFF. The CDR3 DNA is TGTGCTAGTGGTTTGGGGCTAGCCGAGCAGTTCTTC.

The chain recombines TRBV7-2 with TRBJ2-7; a weak D match, TRBD2 (6 bases). Looked up from germline, CDR1 is SGHTA and CDR2 is FQGNSA. V was trimmed by 4 bases and J by 3 bases, leaving 16 bases between them. The CDR3 is 15 amino acids. The CDR3 DNA sequence: TGTGCCAGCAGCTGGACGCCGGGACTCCACTACGAGCAGTACTTC. This translates into CASSWTPGLHYEQYF.

This chain links TRBV18 with TRBJ2-7; TRBD1 matches at 10 bases. Looked up from germline, CDR1 is KGHSH and CDR2 is LQKENI. The CDR3 loop spans 15 amino acids. V shed 0 bases and J 4 bases; nucleotides not matched to a gene: 3. In DNA, the CDR3 is TGTGCCAGCTCACCACCTGGGACAGGGGTGTACGAGCAGTACTTC. Residues: CASSPPGTGVYEQYF.

The V call is TRBV4-2, the J call TRBJ1-4, with D possibly being TRBD1 (6 bases). Germline V gene sequence: CDR1 LGHNA, CDR2 YNFKEQ. The CDR3 sequence is 18 residues long. Trimming shortened V by 4 bases and J by 8 bases, and 26 bases separated the two germline ends. The CDR3 region is CASSPEVTGPKLGEKLFF. CDR3 bases: TGTGCCAGCAGCCCAGAGGTGACAGGACCCAAGTTGGGGGAAAAACTGTTTTTT.

This rearrangement joins TRBV13 to TRBJ1-1; TRBD1 aligns across 9 bases. This CDR3 comprises 14 residues. In germline, CDR1 is PRHDT, CDR2 FYEKMQ (reference sequence). V was clipped by 5 bases and J by 5 bases; unmatched bases: 6. CDR3 region: CASSTRDRVTEAFF. DNA of the CDR3: TGTGCCAGCAGCACCCGGGACAGGGTGACTGAAGCTTTCTTT.

This chain uses TRBV19 with TRBJ2-2; the match to TRBD1 covers 9 bases. The CDR3 is made up of 16 amino acids. Unmatched junction bases numbered 14, after V lost 7 bases and J lost 8 bases. In germline, CDR1 is LNHDA, CDR2 SQIVND (reference sequence). This chain's CDR3 is CASTSLSGTGLGELFF. DNA for the CDR3: TGTGCCAGTACCTCCCTCTCCGGGACAGGGTTAGGGGAGCTGTTTTTT.

The chain employs TRBV7-2 and TRBJ2-7; 7 bases agree with TRBD1. Germline CDR1 is SGHTA and CDR2 is FQGNSA. The ends lost 5 bases at V and 1 base at J; junction bases unmatched: 8. This CDR3 has 15 amino acids. Written as DNA, the CDR3 is TGTGCCAGCAGCATCACCGGGACAGCTTCCTACGAGCAGTACTTC. Translating it yields CASSITGTASYEQYF. The full variable domain, completed using reference TRBV7-2 and TRBJ2-7, is GAGVSQSPSNKVTEKGKDVELRCDPISGHTALYWYRQSLGQGLEFLIYFQGNSAPDKSGLPSDRFSAERTGGSVSTLTIQRTQQEDSAVYLCASSITGTASYEQYFGPGTRLTVT.

The chain is built from TRBV7-3 and TRBJ2-2; possibly TRBD1 for D (6 bases). V lost 5 bases and J lost 7, with 20 bases in between. CDR1 and CDR2 (germline): SGHTA, FQGTGA. The CDR3 sequence is 16 residues long. The CDR3 sequence is CASSTLPPGAGGELFF. The CDR3 coding sequence is TGTGCCAGCAGCACTCTACCCCCAGGGGCCGGCGGGGAGCTGTTTTTT.

This rearrangement joins TRBV28 to TRBJ2-3; 9 bases line up with TRBD2. The CDR3 has 15 residues. CDR1 and CDR2 from the germline V gene are MDHEN and SYDVKM. Trimming cost V 6 bases and J 4 bases; bases outside gene matches: 8. Written as DNA, the CDR3 is TGTGCCAGCAGACTGAGGCGGGGGGGTGCAGATACGCAGTATTTT. Translation: CASRLRRGGADTQYF.

The chain has TRBV3-1 (or the pseudogene TRBV3-2) and TRBJ2-1; TRBD2 is a possible D gene (6 bases). Germline V gene lookup returns CDR1 LGHDT and CDR2 YNNKEL (reference sequence). The ends were cut back, 0 bases at V and 7 bases at J, with 10 bases in the middle. The CDR3 extends over 14 amino acids. CDR3: CASSQDTGRNEQFF. Written as DNA, the CDR3 is TGTGCCAGCAGCCAAGATACCGGGAGAAATGAGCAGTTCTTC.

This clone was recorded once. The genes are TRBV27 and TRBJ2-7; a weak D match, TRBD1 (5 bases). With 4 bases removed from V and 2 bases from J, the gap between germline ends came to 18 bases. In germline, CDR1 is MNHEY, CDR2 SMNVEV (reference sequence). CDR3 length: 16 amino acids. As DNA, the CDR3 is TGTGCCAGCAGTTCCCTCGGAACAGGCACCCCCTACGAGCAGTACTTC. It yields the protein CASSSLGTGTPYEQYF.

The chain combines TRBV4-3 with TRBJ2-3; 7 nucleotides match TRBD1. The CDR3 covers 14 residues. Trimming at V came to 3 bases and at J to 3 bases, leaving 3 bases not matched to a gene. Looked up from germline, CDR1 is LGHNA and CDR2 is YSLEER. This chain's CDR3 is CASSQRQGTDTQYF. CDR3 nucleotides: TGCGCCAGCAGCCAGCGACAGGGAACAGATACGCAGTATTTT.

V gene TRBV2 combines with J gene TRBJ1-1; D unclear. The CDR3 is 13 amino acids. The V and J ends lost 6 bases and 1 base respectively, with 9 bases between them. Germline CDR1 and CDR2: SNHLY and FYNNEI. The CDR3 reads CASSLGANTEAFF. CDR3 sequence (DNA): TGTGCCAGCAGCCTTGGAGCGAACACTGAAGCTTTCTTT.